This is a list of T cell receptor beta chains from one sample in a study of tumor and adjacent non-tumor tissue in lung cancer. One entry per CDR3 protein, called by TCRdb with MiXCR from the multiplex PCR reads. The data contain tens of thousands of distinct CDR3 sequences, just under 60% of them singletons. The material sequenced was lung tumor tissue. Receptors were obtained from a man aged 45 to 65 with non-small cell lung cancer. The CDR3 runs from the conserved cysteine through the conserved F or W. A D gene is named only where the DNA matches it firmly. Clone size is stated in some rows and not others, as once, few, many or a class when expanded.

j_gene: TRBJ2-1
d_gene: TRBD2
v_gene: TRBV11-3
abundance: -
CDR3aa: CAGNLEGLAGGRPNEQFF
CDR3nt: TGTGCCGGCAACTTAGAGGGACTAGCGGGAGGCCGTCCCAATGAGCAGTTCTTC

j_gene: TRBJ1-5
d_gene: -
v_gene: TRBV2
abundance: -
CDR3aa: CASSGDGTLLRNNQPQHF
CDR3nt: TGTGCCAGCAGTGGGGACGGGACGCTGTTGAGGAACAATCAGCCCCAGCATTTT

j_gene: TRBJ2-1
d_gene: -
v_gene: TRBV11-2
abundance: -
CDR3aa: CANSNVPGSYGQFF
CDR3nt: TGTGCCAACAGCAATGTCCCCGGCTCCTACGGGCAGTTCTTC

j_gene: TRBJ2-1
d_gene: TRBD2
v_gene: TRBV5-6
abundance: many
CDR3aa: CASSGLAGRSYNEQFF
CDR3nt: TGTGCCAGCTCCGGACTAGCGGGCCGCTCCTACAATGAGCAGTTCTTC

j_gene: TRBJ1-1
d_gene: -
v_gene: TRBV6-1
abundance: -
CDR3aa: CASSDRTETLRAFF
CDR3nt: TGTGCCAGCAGTGACCGGACAGAAACCCTGAGGGCTTTCTTT

j_gene: TRBJ1-2
d_gene: -
v_gene: TRBV11-2
abundance: -
CDR3aa: CASSPLGAYYGYTF
CDR3nt: TGTGCCAGCAGCCCTTTGGGCGCCTACTATGGCTACACCTTC

j_gene: TRBJ2-1
d_gene: TRBD2
v_gene: TRBV5-6
abundance: -
CDR3aa: CASSPLGEGLYNEQFF
CDR3nt: TGTGCCAGCAGCCCGCTGGGGGAGGGCCTCTACAATGAGCAGTTCTTC

j_gene: TRBJ2-5
d_gene: TRBD1
v_gene: TRBV28
abundance: many
CDR3aa: CASSPVKAGGVRETQYF
CDR3nt: TGTGCCAGCAGTCCCGTCAAGGCAGGGGGCGTTCGGGAGACCCAGTACTTC

j_gene: TRBJ2-3
d_gene: TRBD2
v_gene: TRBV11-2
abundance: many
CDR3aa: CASSFLAGVNTDTQYF
CDR3nt: TGTGCCAGTTCTTTTCTAGCGGGAGTTAACACAGATACGCAGTATTTT

j_gene: TRBJ2-2
d_gene: -
v_gene: TRBV5-6
abundance: many
CDR3aa: CASSLGRNTGELFF
CDR3nt: TGTGCCAGCAGCTTGGGGAGAAACACCGGGGAGCTGTTTTTT

j_gene: TRBJ2-3
d_gene: TRBD2
v_gene: TRBV7-8
abundance: few
CDR3aa: CASTPGGVSTDTQYF
CDR3nt: TGTGCCAGCACCCCCGGGGGGGTTAGCACAGATACGCAGTATTTT

j_gene: TRBJ2-7
d_gene: TRBD1
v_gene: TRBV11-3
abundance: -
CDR3aa: CASSLSATGVYEQYF
CDR3nt: TGTGCCAGCAGCCTAAGTGCGACAGGGGTCTACGAGCAGTACTTC

j_gene: TRBJ2-1
d_gene: -
v_gene: TRBV11-2
abundance: -
CDR3aa: CDSNRGRGVYEQFF
CDR3nt: TGTGACAGCAACCGAGGCAGGGGGGTCTATGAGCAGTTCTTC

j_gene: TRBJ2-2
d_gene: -
v_gene: TRBV7-2
abundance: -
CDR3aa: CASSLLSQAGTGELFF
CDR3nt: TGTGCCAGCAGCTTGTTGAGCCAAGCGGGCACCGGGGAGCTGTTTTTT

j_gene: TRBJ2-5
d_gene: -
v_gene: TRBV11-2
abundance: once
CDR3aa: CANSSQGETQYF
CDR3nt: TGTGCCAACAGCTCCCAGGGGGAGACCCAGTACTTC

j_gene: TRBJ1-6
d_gene: -
v_gene: TRBV6-5
abundance: many
CDR3aa: CASSETTGDNSPLHF
CDR3nt: TGTGCCAGCAGTGAGACGACAGGTGATAATTCACCCCTCCACTTT

j_gene: TRBJ2-3
d_gene: -
v_gene: TRBV28
abundance: once
CDR3aa: CASNPREGVDTQYF
CDR3nt: TGTGCCAGCAATCCCAGGGAGGGGGTAGATACGCAGTATTTT

j_gene: TRBJ1-1
d_gene: TRBD1
v_gene: TRBV2
abundance: -
CDR3aa: CASRRTGGTEAFF
CDR3nt: TGTGCCAGCAGAAGGACAGGGGGCACTGAAGCTTTCTTT

j_gene: TRBJ2-3
d_gene: TRBD2
v_gene: TRBV6-1
abundance: many
CDR3aa: CASSDSGGGGTDTQYF
CDR3nt: TGTGCCAGCAGTGACTCAGGCGGGGGGGGGACAGATACGCAGTATTTT

j_gene: TRBJ1-5
d_gene: -
v_gene: TRBV4-1
abundance: -
CDR3aa: CASIPSGDRSQPQHF
CDR3nt: TGCGCCAGCATCCCCAGCGGGGATAGGAGTCAGCCCCAGCATTTT

j_gene: TRBJ2-3
d_gene: TRBD2
v_gene: TRBV10-3
abundance: -
CDR3aa: CAIRGCTSGTDTQYF
CDR3nt: TGTGCCATCAGGGGGTGCACTAGCGGAACAGATACGCAGTATTTT

j_gene: TRBJ1-6
d_gene: -
v_gene: TRBV6-6
abundance: -
CDR3aa: CASSYSETSSYNSPLHF
CDR3nt: TGTGCCAGCAGTTACAGTGAGACGAGCTCCTATAATTCACCCCTACACTTT

j_gene: TRBJ2-7
d_gene: -
v_gene: TRBV28
abundance: -
CDR3aa: CAGWGWGSSYEQYF
CDR3nt: TGTGCCGGCTGGGGCTGGGGGAGCTCCTACGAGCAGTACTTC

j_gene: TRBJ2-2
d_gene: -
v_gene: TRBV14
abundance: few
CDR3aa: CASSQVVLTGEPFF
CDR3nt: TGTGCCAGCAGCCAAGTGGTTCTGACCGGGGAGCCGTTTTTT

j_gene: TRBJ2-5
d_gene: -
v_gene: TRBV11-2
abundance: -
CDR3aa: CASSSIWGVADQYF
CDR3nt: TGTGCCAGTAGCTCCATCTGGGGGGTAGCAGACCAGTACTTC

j_gene: TRBJ2-3
d_gene: -
v_gene: TRBV5-1
abundance: -
CDR3aa: CASSKVVWAMDTQYF
CDR3nt: TGCGCCAGCAGCAAGGTGGTGTGGGCGATGGATACGCAGTATTTT

j_gene: TRBJ2-1
d_gene: TRBD2
v_gene: TRBV6-5
abundance: -
CDR3aa: CASSYSVTSGNDEHFF
CDR3nt: TGTGCCAGCAGTTACTCGGTCACTAGCGGTAACGATGAGCACTTCTTC

j_gene: TRBJ2-7
d_gene: TRBD1
v_gene: TRBV29-1
abundance: many
CDR3aa: CSVVTRDRGSNEQYF
CDR3nt: TGCAGCGTGGTTACCCGGGACAGGGGGTCCAACGAGCAGTACTTC

j_gene: TRBJ1-5
d_gene: -
v_gene: TRBV6-1
abundance: -
CDR3aa: CASKGGAVGNQPQHF
CDR3nt: TGTGCCAGCAAGGGGGGGGCCGTGGGGAATCAGCCCCAGCATTTT

j_gene: TRBJ1-6
d_gene: -
v_gene: TRBV6-5
abundance: many
CDR3aa: CASTTASYNSPLHF
CDR3nt: TGTGCCAGCACCACAGCCTCCTATAATTCACCCCTCCACTTT

j_gene: TRBJ2-3
d_gene: -
v_gene: TRBV20-1
abundance: few
CDR3aa: CSASPGLSAGTDTQYF
CDR3nt: TGCAGTGCTAGCCCCGGTCTATCTGCGGGCACAGATACGCAGTATTTT

j_gene: TRBJ1-4
d_gene: -
v_gene: TRBV6-1
abundance: many
CDR3aa: CASQGRSNEKLFF
CDR3nt: TGTGCCAGCCAAGGACGGTCCAATGAAAAACTGTTTTTT

j_gene: TRBJ2-3
d_gene: TRBD2
v_gene: TRBV12-3/TRBV12-4
abundance: many
CDR3aa: CASSLLAAPTDTQYF
CDR3nt: TGTGCCAGCAGTTTACTAGCGGCCCCCACAGATACGCAGTATTTT

j_gene: TRBJ2-5
d_gene: TRBD2
v_gene: TRBV5-1
abundance: many
CDR3aa: CASSLGEGRETQYF
CDR3nt: TGCGCCAGCAGCTTGGGGGAGGGAAGAGAGACCCAGTACTTC

j_gene: TRBJ1-2
d_gene: -
v_gene: TRBV6-6
abundance: -
CDR3aa: CASSDSEECYGYTF
CDR3nt: TGTGCCAGCAGTGACAGTGAGGAGTGCTATGGCTACACCTTC

j_gene: TRBJ1-2
d_gene: -
v_gene: TRBV6-6
abundance: many
CDR3aa: CASSLGYGYTF
CDR3nt: TGTGCCAGCAGTTTGGGGTATGGCTACACCTTC

j_gene: TRBJ2-2
d_gene: TRBD1
v_gene: TRBV24-1
abundance: few
CDR3aa: CATSDRTGANPGELFF
CDR3nt: TGTGCCACCAGTGACCGGACAGGGGCTAATCCCGGGGAGCTGTTTTTT

j_gene: TRBJ2-6
d_gene: -
v_gene: TRBV5-4
abundance: -
CDR3aa: CASSLGDSAVSGTNVLTF
CDR3nt: TGTGCCAGCAGCTTGGGGGATTCAGCAGTTTCTGGGACCAACGTCCTGACTTTC

j_gene: TRBJ2-3
d_gene: -
v_gene: TRBV10-1
abundance: once
CDR3aa: CAKPFEGNTDTQYF
CDR3nt: TGCGCCAAGCCCTTCGAGGGAAACACAGATACGCAGTATTTT

j_gene: TRBJ2-5
d_gene: -
v_gene: TRBV12-3/TRBV12-4
abundance: once
CDR3aa: CASSFVPPSGQTQYF
CDR3nt: TGTGCCAGCAGTTTTGTGCCCCCCTCCGGGCAGACCCAGTACTTC

j_gene: TRBJ2-5
d_gene: TRBD1
v_gene: TRBV5-6
abundance: -
CDR3aa: CASSPTGGGRQTQHF
CDR3nt: TGTGCCAGCAGCCCCACAGGGGGCGGCCGGCAGACCCAGCACTTC

j_gene: TRBJ2-3
d_gene: -
v_gene: TRBV11-2
abundance: -
CDR3aa: CASSLRAGSSTDTQYF
CDR3nt: TGTGCCAGCAGTTTAAGGGCCGGGAGTAGCACAGATACGCAGTATTTT

j_gene: TRBJ2-6
d_gene: -
v_gene: TRBV29-1
abundance: -
CDR3aa: CSTGEVGGANVLTF
CDR3nt: TGCAGCACTGGAGAGGTCGGGGGGGCCAACGTCCTGACTTTC

j_gene: TRBJ2-1
d_gene: -
v_gene: TRBV4-1
abundance: -
CDR3aa: CASSQPNGDEQSF
CDR3nt: TGCGCCAGCAGCCAACCGAACGGGGATGAGCAGTCATTC

j_gene: TRBJ2-5
d_gene: TRBD1
v_gene: TRBV10-3
abundance: -
CDR3aa: CAIRDRDRGYQEIQYF
CDR3nt: TGTGCCATCAGGGACAGGGACCGGGGGTACCAAGAGATCCAGTACTTC

j_gene: TRBJ2-7
d_gene: TRBD1
v_gene: TRBV19
abundance: -
CDR3aa: CVSSPSGTGTYEQYF
CDR3nt: TGTGTCAGTAGTCCCTCGGGGACAGGGACCTACGAGCAGTACTTC

j_gene: TRBJ2-7
d_gene: -
v_gene: TRBV11-1
abundance: -
CDR3aa: CASSPPAGRGKQYF
CDR3nt: TGTGCCAGTAGCCCACCGGCGGGCAGAGGCAAGCAGTACTTC

j_gene: TRBJ2-7
d_gene: -
v_gene: TRBV18
abundance: few
CDR3aa: CASSPLLPGTSSYEQYF
CDR3nt: TGTGCCAGCTCCCCGCTCCTGCCGGGGACGAGCTCCTACGAGCAGTACTTC

j_gene: TRBJ2-5
d_gene: TRBD1
v_gene: TRBV11-3
abundance: -
CDR3aa: CASSSRDRAFQETRYF
CDR3nt: TGTGCCAGCAGCTCCCGGGACAGGGCCTTCCAAGAGACCCGGTACTTT